Following are 22 T cell receptor beta chains from one sample sequenced in a study of OX40 agonist ivuxolimab in advanced cancers. Sequencing was performed with immunoSEQ multiplex PCR; in TCRdb, only in-frame clones are kept and a portion is missing. The sample lists approximately 37,000 clones, 89% occurring once. The specimen was CD4+ or CD8+ T cells sorted from blood, collected in a trial of the OX40 agonist ivuxolimab. The receptors were sampled from an adult with an advanced solid tumor such as melanoma, head and neck, liver or kidney cancer.

This chain uses TRBV29-1 with TRBJ2-6, with 9 bases identical to TRBD1. Trimming removed 5 bases from V and 1 base from J; junction bases left unmatched: 6. The CDR3 is 16 amino acids. Germline V gene data show CDR1 as SQVTM and CDR2 as ANQGSEA. In nucleotides, the CDR3 is TGCAGCGTTACCGGGACAGGGAAGTCTGGGGCCAACGTCCTGACTTTC. This codes for CSVTGTGKSGANVLTF.

The V gene is TRBV2, the J gene TRBJ2-5; 9 nucleotides agree with TRBD1. Germline assignment: CDR1 SNHLY and CDR2 FYNNEI. The CDR3 runs 15 residues. V was clipped by 3 bases and J by 4 bases; unmatched bases: 6. Here the CDR3 reads CASSDTGGARETQYF. The CDR3 DNA is TGTGCCAGCAGTGACACAGGGGGCGCGAGAGAGACCCAGTACTTC.

V and J are TRBV13 and TRBJ2-1, with 8 bases fitting TRBD2. Trimming at V came to 2 bases and at J to 6 bases, leaving 6 bases not matched to a gene. The V gene's germline CDR1 is PRHDT and CDR2 FYEKMQ (reference sequence). The CDR3 extends over 15 amino acids. The DNA for the CDR3 is TGTGCCAGCAGCTTAACTCTTCGGGGGGGCAATGAGCAGTTCTTC. It yields the protein CASSLTLRGGNEQFF.

The chain uses TRBV28 and TRBJ2-1, with TRBD2 matching 7 bases. V shed 4 bases, J shed 7 bases, and the junction held 10 bases outside the gene matches. CDR1 MDHEN and CDR2 SYDVKM come from the germline V gene. The CDR3 loop spans 15 amino acids. As DNA, the CDR3 is TGTGCCAGCAGTTGGCGGGGGTTGCGTTCGAATGAGCAGTTCTTC. Its protein is CASSWRGLRSNEQFF.

J is TRBJ1-2 and V is TRBV19; the D is unclear. CDR1 and CDR2 from the germline V gene are LNHDA and SQIVND (reference sequence). The CDR3 spans 16 residues. The V end was cut by 0 bases, the J end by 4 bases, with 15 bases between. CDR3 nucleotide sequence: TGTGCCAGTAGTATAGATTTCCAGGTCGTGCGCTATGGCTACACCTTC. Translating gives CASSIDFQVVRYGYTF.

The rearrangement links TRBV7-9 to TRBJ1-4; no clear D. The length of the CDR3 is 11 residues. CDR1 is SEHNR and CDR2 is FQNEAQ in the germline V gene (reference sequence). The V end was cut by 4 bases, the J end by 10 bases, with 7 bases between. This chain's CDR3 is CASSWEGKLFF. CDR3 in DNA: TGTGCCAGCAGCTGGGAGGGAAAACTGTTTTTT. The full variable domain, its missing parts supplied by reference TRBV7-9 and TRBJ1-4, is DTGVSQNPRHKITKRGQNVTFRCDPISEHNRLYWYRQTLGQGPEFLTYFQNEAQLEKSRLLSDRFSAERPKGSFSTLEIQRTEQGDSAMYLCASSWEGKLFFGSGTQLSVL.

The V gene is TRBV30, the J gene TRBJ2-1; possible D gene TRBD2, 5 bases. CDR3 length: 15 residues. Trimming shortened V by 5 bases and J by 0 bases, and 14 bases separated the two germline ends. Germline CDR1 GTSNPN, CDR2 SVGIG (reference sequence). The CDR3 loop is CAWGLDSSSYNEQFF. CDR3 nucleotides: TGTGCCTGGGGATTGGACTCCAGCTCCTACAATGAGCAGTTCTTC.

The chain couples TRBV14 to TRBJ2-3; D remains unclear. This CDR3 region has 11 residues. The germline V and J ends were trimmed by 1 base and 7 bases, with 3 bases remaining between them. Germline loops: CDR1 SGHDN, CDR2 FVKESK. CDR3 residues: CASSQVHTQYF. CDR3 coding DNA: TGTGCCAGCAGCCAAGTACATACGCAGTATTTT.

The chain links TRBV9 to TRBJ2-1, with TRBD2 matching 7 bases. The CDR3 totals 13 residues. V shed 5 bases and J 6 bases; nucleotides not matched to a gene: 5. The germline CDR1 and CDR2 sequences are SGDLS and YYNGEE. Here the CDR3 DNA reads TGTGCCAGCAGTACAGGCGGGGGCAATGAGCAGTTCTTC. Protein: CASSTGGGNEQFF.

This chain links TRBV6-5 with TRBJ2-1, with no clear D. Germline CDR1 and CDR2: MNHEY and SVGAGI. CDR3 length equals 15 residues. V dropped 6 bases and J dropped 0 bases, with 12 bases sitting between them. CDR3 sequence: CASSPASGSYNEQFF. CDR3 nucleotides: TGTGCCAGCAGCCCGGCCTCGGGCTCCTACAATGAGCAGTTCTTC.

The V gene is TRBV9, the J gene TRBJ2-7, with 8 bases that match TRBD2. This CDR3 is 15 amino acids long. V was pared by 0 bases and J by 3 bases, with 5 bases of the junction left unmatched. Germline V gives CDR1 SGDLS, CDR2 YYNGEE. CDR3 residues: CASSVDGTRDYEQYF. For the CDR3, the DNA is TGTGCCAGCAGCGTAGATGGGACTAGGGACTACGAGCAGTACTTC.

The rearrangement joins TRBV10-3 to TRBJ1-1, with TRBD1 matching over 9 bases. Trimming at V came to 4 bases and at J to 5 bases, leaving 5 bases not matched to a gene. The CDR3 has 14 residues. The germline V gene has CDR1 ENHRY and CDR2 SYGVKD. The CDR3 sequence: CAISAGQGTTEAFF. The CDR3 DNA sequence: TGTGCCATCAGTGCAGGACAGGGGACAACTGAAGCTTTCTTT.

This clone has more than one count but fewer than ten. Different DNA sequences within this sample yield the same CDR3. This chain connects TRBV7-9 to TRBJ2-1; TRBD2 matches 15 bases. Unmatched junction bases numbered 2, after V lost 3 bases and J lost 8 bases. Germline lookup yields CDR1 SEHNR and CDR2 FQNEAQ (reference sequence). The CDR3 runs to 15 residues. The CDR3 bases are TGTGCCAGCAGCTTCCGGACTAGCGGGAGGGATGAGCAGTTCTTC. Translation: CASSFRTSGRDEQFF.

CDR3 sequence: CASSLALAPLEQYF. CDR3 DNA sequence: TGTGCCAGCAGCTTAGCTCTAGCACCCTTAGAGCAGTACTTC. This chain uses TRBV7-6 with TRBJ2-7, with a weak D call TRBD2 (5 bases). CDR1 is SGHVS, CDR2 FNYEAQ, per germline. The germline V and J ends were trimmed by 0 bases and 7 bases, with 13 bases remaining between them. The CDR3 loop spans 14 amino acids. The full variable domain, with the rest looked up from reference TRBV7-6 and TRBJ2-7, is GAGVSQSPRYKVTKRGQDVALRCDPISGHVSLYWYRQALGQGPEFLTYFNYEAQQDKSGLPNDRFSAERPEGSISTLTIQRTEQRDSAMYRCASSLALAPLEQYFGPGTRLTVT.

In DNA, the CDR3 is TGTGCCAGCAGCTTGGCCCCGAGCTCCTACAATGAGCAGTTCTTC. This gives the protein CASSLAPSSYNEQFF. The chain is built from TRBV5-8 and TRBJ2-1, with D uncertain. Germline-derived CDR1 and CDR2 are SGHTS and YDEGEE. This CDR3 contains 15 residues. The V end was cut by 0 bases, the J end by 0 bases, with 7 bases between.

This chain connects TRBV27 to TRBJ2-3, with 12 bases identical to TRBD2. The CDR3 contains 16 residues. J was trimmed by 4 bases and V by 2 bases; bases with no gene match: 4. Germline values: CDR1 MNHEY, CDR2 SMNVEV (reference sequence). The CDR3 DNA reads TGTGCCAGCAGTTTAGTGCTAGCGGGGGGGCCAGATACGCAGTATTTT. This sequence encodes CASSLVLAGGPDTQYF.

About this clone itself: An end of the junction does not agree with germline; a read error may underlie this. The rearrangement joins TRBV7-3 to TRBJ1-2, with a possible D match to TRBD1 (6 bases). Germline V gene sequence: CDR1 SGHTA, CDR2 FQGTGA. The CDR3 loop spans 15 amino acids. The CDR3 region has the DNA TGCGCCAGCAGCCCGTCGACAGGCCAAAACTATGGCTACACCTTC. Its protein product is CASSPSTGQNYGYTF. Based on the CDR3 plus reference TRBV7-3 and TRBJ1-2, the full variable domain is GAGVSQTPSNKVTEKGKYVELRCDPISGHTALYWYRQSLGQGPEFLIYFQGTGAADDSGLPNDRFFAVRPEGSVSTLKIQRTERGDSAVYLCASSPSTGQNYGYTFGSGTRLTVV.

This rearrangement joins TRBV2 to TRBJ2-1, with TRBD2 as a possible D gene (5 bases). Trimming removed 6 bases at V and 7 bases at J, with 7 bases between. CDR3 length: 11 residues. In germline, CDR1 is SNHLY, CDR2 FYNNEI. CDR3: CASSGGNEQFF. The CDR3 DNA follows: TGTGCCAGCAGCGGAGGTAATGAGCAGTTCTTC.

J is TRBJ1-1 and V is TRBV6-4, with D hard to call. Per the germline V gene, CDR1 is MRHNA and CDR2 is SNTAGT. This CDR3 has 16 residues. Trimming took off 0 bases at V and 5 bases at J, with 16 bases between the two ends. The CDR3 sequence is CASSDSAWSGKTEAFF. CDR3 DNA: TGTGCCAGCAGTGACTCAGCGTGGTCGGGAAAGACTGAAGCTTTCTTT.

The rearrangement joins TRBV7-9 to TRBJ2-7; 7 positions match TRBD1. This CDR3 comprises 14 residues. The junction had 8 bases not matched to a gene; V was cut back by 5 bases and J by 4 bases. In germline, CDR1 is SEHNR, CDR2 FQNEAQ (reference sequence). DNA of the CDR3: TGTGCCAGCAGCCTATCGACAGGGCGATACGAGCAGTACTTC. Its translation is CASSLSTGRYEQYF. Combining the CDR3 with reference TRBV7-9 and TRBJ2-7 gives the whole variable domain DTGVSQNPRHKITKRGQNVTFRCDPISEHNRLYWYRQTLGQGPEFLTYFQNEAQLEKSRLLSDRFSAERPKGSFSTLEIQRTEQGDSAMYLCASSLSTGRYEQYFGPGTRLTVT.

The chain combines TRBV28 with TRBJ1-4; TRBD1 might be the D (5 bases). This CDR3 has 14 residues. Germline CDR1 is MDHEN and CDR2 is SYDVKM. The V end was cut by 3 bases, the J end by 6 bases, with 11 bases between. CDR3: CASSFWRGDEKLFF. The CDR3, as DNA: TGTGCCAGCAGTTTCTGGAGGGGTGATGAAAAACTGTTTTTT. Based on the CDR3 plus reference TRBV28 and TRBJ1-4, the full variable domain is DVKVTQSSRYLVKRTGEKVFLECVQDMDHENMFWYRQDPGLGLRLIYFSYDVKMKEKGDIPEGYSVSREKKERFSLILESASTNQTSMYLCASSFWRGDEKLFFGSGTQLSVL.

V and J are TRBV28 and TRBJ2-7; the D call may be TRBD1 or TRBD2 (5 bases each). The CDR3 contains 14 residues. Germline assignment: CDR1 MDHEN and CDR2 SYDVKM. CDR3 DNA sequence: TGTGCTACCGTCCGAAGAGGGGCCGGGTACGAGCAGTACTTC. This sequence encodes CATVRRGAGYEQYF.